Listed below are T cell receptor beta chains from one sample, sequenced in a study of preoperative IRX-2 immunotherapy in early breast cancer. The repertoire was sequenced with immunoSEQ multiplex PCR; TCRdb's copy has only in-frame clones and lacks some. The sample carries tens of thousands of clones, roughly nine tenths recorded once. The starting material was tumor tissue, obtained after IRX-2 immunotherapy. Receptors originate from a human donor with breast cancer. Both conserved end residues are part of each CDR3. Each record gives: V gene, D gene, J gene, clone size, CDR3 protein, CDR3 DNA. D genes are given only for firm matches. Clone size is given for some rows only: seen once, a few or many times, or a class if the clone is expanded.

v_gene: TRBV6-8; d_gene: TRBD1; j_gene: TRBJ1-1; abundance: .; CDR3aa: CASSLLRTGFNTEAFF; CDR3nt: TGTGCCAGCAGTCTTCTCCGGACAGGGTTTAACACTGAAGCTTTCTTT
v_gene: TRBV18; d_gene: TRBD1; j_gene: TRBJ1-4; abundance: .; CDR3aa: CASSRTGGTNEKLFF; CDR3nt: TGTGCCAGCTCACGCACAGGGGGGACTAATGAAAAACTGTTTTTT
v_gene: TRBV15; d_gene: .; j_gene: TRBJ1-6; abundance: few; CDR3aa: CATSRDLRVPNSPLHF; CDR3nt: TGTGCCACCAGCAGAGATTTAAGGGTTCCGAATTCACCCCTCCACTTT
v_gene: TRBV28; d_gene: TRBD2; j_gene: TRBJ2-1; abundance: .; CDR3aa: CASSPTSGLAVYNEQFF; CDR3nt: TGTGCCAGCAGTCCTACATCCGGACTAGCGGTATACAATGAGCAGTTCTTC
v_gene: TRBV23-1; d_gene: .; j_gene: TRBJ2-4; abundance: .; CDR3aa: CASSQDWTRAKNIQYF; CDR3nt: TGCGCCAGCAGCCAAGATTGGACAAGAGCCAAAAACATTCAGTACTTC
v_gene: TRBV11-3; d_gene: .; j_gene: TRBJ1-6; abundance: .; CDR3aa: CASSLGGDNSPLHF; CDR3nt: TGTGCCAGCAGCTTAGGGGGTGATAATTCACCCCTCCACTTT
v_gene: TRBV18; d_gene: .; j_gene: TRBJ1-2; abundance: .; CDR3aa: CASSQTGTDHYGYTF; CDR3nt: TGTGCCAGCTCACAAACCGGGACGGACCACTATGGCTACACCTTC
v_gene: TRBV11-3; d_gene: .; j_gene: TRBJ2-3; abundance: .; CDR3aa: CASSVKGRADTQYF; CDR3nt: TGTGCCAGCAGCGTGAAGGGGCGAGCAGATACGCAGTATTTT
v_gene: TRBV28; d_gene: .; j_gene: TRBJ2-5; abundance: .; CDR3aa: CASSYGWGDRHQETQYF; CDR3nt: TGTGCCAGCAGTTACGGCTGGGGGGACAGACACCAAGAGACCCAGTACTTC
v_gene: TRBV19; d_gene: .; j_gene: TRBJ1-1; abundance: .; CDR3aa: CASSQRGDTEAFF; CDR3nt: TGTGCCTCCAGCCAGCGAGGAGACACTGAAGCTTTCTTT
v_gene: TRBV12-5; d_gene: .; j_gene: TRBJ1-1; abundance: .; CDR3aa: CASGLVLPFGGRNTEAFF; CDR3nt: TGTGCTAGTGGTTTGGTTCTTCCCTTTGGGGGGCGGAACACTGAAGCTTTCTTT
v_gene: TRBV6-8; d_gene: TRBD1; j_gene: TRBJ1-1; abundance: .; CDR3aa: CASITLRQGNTEAFF; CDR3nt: TGTGCCAGCATTACCCTTCGACAGGGGAACACTGAAGCTTTCTTT
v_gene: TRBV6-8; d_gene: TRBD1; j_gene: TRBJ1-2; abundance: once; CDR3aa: CASRRQGGLYGYTF; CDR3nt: TGTGCCAGCAGGCGACAGGGAGGGCTCTATGGCTACACCTTC
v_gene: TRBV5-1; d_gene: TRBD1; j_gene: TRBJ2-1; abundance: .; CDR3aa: CASSLRDRANEQFF; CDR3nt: TGCGCCAGCAGCTTGAGGGACAGGGCCAATGAGCAGTTCTTC
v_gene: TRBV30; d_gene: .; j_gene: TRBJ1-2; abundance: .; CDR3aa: CAWSPGFGYTF; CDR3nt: TGTGCCTGGAGTCCAGGTTTTGGCTACACCTTC
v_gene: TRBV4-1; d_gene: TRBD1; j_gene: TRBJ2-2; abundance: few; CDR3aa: CASSETDRGLGELFF; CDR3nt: TGCGCCAGCAGCGAAACGGACAGGGGGCTCGGGGAGCTGTTTTTT
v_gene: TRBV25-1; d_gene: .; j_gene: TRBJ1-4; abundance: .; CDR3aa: CASSLGYNEKLFF; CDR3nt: TGTGCCAGCAGTCTGGGATATAATGAAAAACTGTTTTTT
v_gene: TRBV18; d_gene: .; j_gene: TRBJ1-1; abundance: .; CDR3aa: CASSPPGQWNQVTEAFF; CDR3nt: TGTGCCAGCTCACCCCCAGGGCAGTGGAACCAAGTCACTGAAGCTTTCTTT
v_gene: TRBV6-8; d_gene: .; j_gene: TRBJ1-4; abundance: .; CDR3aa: CASSLDHGATNEKLFF; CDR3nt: TGTGCCAGCAGCCTCGATCACGGTGCAACTAATGAAAAACTGTTTTTT
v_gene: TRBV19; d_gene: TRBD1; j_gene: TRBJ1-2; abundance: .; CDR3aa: CASSTVGTGGLLF; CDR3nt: TGTGCCAGTAGTACCGTCGGGACAGGGGGTCTTCTCTTC
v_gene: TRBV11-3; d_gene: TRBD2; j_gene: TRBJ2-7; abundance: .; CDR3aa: CASKTSGYSYEQYF; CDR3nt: TGTGCCAGCAAGACTAGCGGCTACTCCTACGAGCAGTACTTC
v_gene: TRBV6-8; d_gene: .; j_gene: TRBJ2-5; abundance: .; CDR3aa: CASARLRQETQYF; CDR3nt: TGTGCCAGCGCCAGGTTGCGACAAGAGACCCAGTACTTC
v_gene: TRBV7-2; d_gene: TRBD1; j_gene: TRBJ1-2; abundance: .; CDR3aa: CASSLQGAEGYTF; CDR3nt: TGTGCCAGCAGCTTACAGGGGGCGGAGGGCTACACCTTC
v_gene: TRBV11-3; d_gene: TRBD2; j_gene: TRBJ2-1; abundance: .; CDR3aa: CASSSAGGPDGNEQFF; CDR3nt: TGTGCCAGCAGCTCGGCGGGGGGGCCTGATGGCAATGAGCAGTTCTTC
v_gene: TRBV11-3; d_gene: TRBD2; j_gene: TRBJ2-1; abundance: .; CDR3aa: CASSSLAGGHNEQFF; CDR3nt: TGTGCCAGCAGCTCCCTAGCGGGAGGGCACAATGAGCAGTTCTTC
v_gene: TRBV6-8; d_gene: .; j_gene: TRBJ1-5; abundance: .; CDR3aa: CASSVTGSNQPQHF; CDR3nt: TGTGCCAGCAGTGTTACAGGGAGCAATCAGCCCCAGCATTTT
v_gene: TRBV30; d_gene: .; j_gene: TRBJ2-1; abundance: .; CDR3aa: CACPSSLSYNEQFF; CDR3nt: TGTGCCTGTCCTTCGAGCCTCTCCTACAATGAGCAGTTCTTC
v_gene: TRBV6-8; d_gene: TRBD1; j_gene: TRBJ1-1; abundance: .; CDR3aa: CASSGQGGRTEAFF; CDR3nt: TGTGCCAGCAGTGGACAGGGTGGTCGGACTGAAGCTTTCTTT
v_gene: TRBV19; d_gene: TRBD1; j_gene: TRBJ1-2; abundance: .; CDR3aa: CASKVTGRDGYTF; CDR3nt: TGTGCCAGTAAGGTGACAGGGAGGGACGGCTACACCTTC
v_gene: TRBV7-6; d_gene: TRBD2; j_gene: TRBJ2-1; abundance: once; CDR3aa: CASSSGLAGRFYNEQFF; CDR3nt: TGTGCCAGCAGCTCGGGACTAGCGGGGCGCTTTTACAATGAGCAGTTCTTC
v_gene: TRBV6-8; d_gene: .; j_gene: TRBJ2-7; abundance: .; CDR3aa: CASSPHDRREQYF; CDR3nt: TGTGCCAGCAGTCCCCATGATCGGAGGGAGCAGTACTTC
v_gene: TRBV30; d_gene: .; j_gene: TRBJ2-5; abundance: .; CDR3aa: CAWTMSSYGSYF; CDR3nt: TGTGCCTGGACCATGAGCAGTTACGGTTCCTACTTC
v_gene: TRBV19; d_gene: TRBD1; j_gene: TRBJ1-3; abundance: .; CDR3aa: CAIKDRDRNTIYF; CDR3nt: TGTGCCATTAAGGACAGGGATAGAAACACCATATATTTT
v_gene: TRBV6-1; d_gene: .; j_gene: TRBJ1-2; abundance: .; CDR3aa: CASSEGSYRTVTGYTF; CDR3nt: TGTGCCAGCAGTGAAGGTTCATATCGGACAGTGACAGGCTACACCTTC
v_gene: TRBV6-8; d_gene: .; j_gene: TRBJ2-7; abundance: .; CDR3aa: CASRTQSSSYEQYF; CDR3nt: TGTGCCAGCAGGACTCAGAGCAGCTCCTACGAGCAGTACTTC
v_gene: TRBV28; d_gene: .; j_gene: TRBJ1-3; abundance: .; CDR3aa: CASSFKRLIEIYSGNTIYF; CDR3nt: TGTGCCAGCAGTTTTAAGAGACTTATCGAAATTTACTCTGGAAACACCATATATTTT
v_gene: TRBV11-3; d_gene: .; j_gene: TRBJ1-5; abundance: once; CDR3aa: CASSFGGFPNQPQHF; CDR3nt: TGTGCCAGCAGCTTCGGGGGCTTTCCCAATCAGCCCCAGCATTTT
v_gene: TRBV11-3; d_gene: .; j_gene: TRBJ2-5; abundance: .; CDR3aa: CASGGRGALEETQYF; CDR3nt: TGTGCCAGCGGGGGCCGGGGGGCTCTGGAAGAGACCCAGTACTTC
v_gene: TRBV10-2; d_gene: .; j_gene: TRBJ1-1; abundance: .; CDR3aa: CATQAGNTEAFF; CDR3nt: TGCGCCACCCAGGCCGGGAACACTGAAGCTTTCTTT
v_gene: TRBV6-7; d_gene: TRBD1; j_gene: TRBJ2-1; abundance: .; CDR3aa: CASSLRDSQLNEQFF; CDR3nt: TGTGCCAGCAGCCTCCGGGACAGTCAACTCAATGAGCAGTTCTTC
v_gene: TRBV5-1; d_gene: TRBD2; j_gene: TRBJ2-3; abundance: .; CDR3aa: CASSFLAGELDTQYF; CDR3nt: TGCGCCAGCAGCTTCCTAGCGGGAGAGTTGGATACGCAGTATTTT
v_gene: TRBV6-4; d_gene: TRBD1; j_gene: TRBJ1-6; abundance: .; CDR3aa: CAIRGQRNSPLHF; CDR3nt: TGTGCCATCAGGGGACAGAGAAATTCACCCCTTCACTTT
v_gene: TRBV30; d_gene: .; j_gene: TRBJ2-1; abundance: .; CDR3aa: CAWLGGSYNEQFF; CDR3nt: TGTGCCTGGCTAGGTGGCTCCTACAATGAGCAGTTCTTC
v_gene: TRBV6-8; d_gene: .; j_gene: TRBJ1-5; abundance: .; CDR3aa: CASSYPPGPNQPQHF; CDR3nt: TGTGCCAGCAGTTACCCCCCCGGACCGAATCAGCCCCAGCATTTT
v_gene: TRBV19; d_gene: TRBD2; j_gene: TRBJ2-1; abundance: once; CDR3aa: CATQIPAGTSGREQFF; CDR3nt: TGTGCCACCCAAATTCCCGCCGGGACTAGCGGGAGGGAGCAGTTCTTC
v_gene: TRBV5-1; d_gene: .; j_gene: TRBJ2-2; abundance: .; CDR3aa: CASSLSQGTGELFF; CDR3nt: TGCGCCAGCAGCTTGTCTCAGGGCACCGGGGAGCTGTTTTTT
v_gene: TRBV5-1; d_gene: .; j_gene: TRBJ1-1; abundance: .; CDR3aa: CASSLEVGARLNTEAFF; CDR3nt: TGCGCCAGCAGCTTGGAGGTTGGGGCTCGGTTGAACACTGAAGCTTTCTTT